This entry features one T cell receptor (beta chain) sequence. The CDR3 runs to 15 residues. The germline V gene encodes CDR1 MNHNY and CDR2 SVGAGI (reference sequence). V shed 6 bases, J shed 2 bases, and the junction held 4 bases outside the gene matches. Using a J-beta primer mix together with a sample-barcoded 5' primer, a second PCR was run for about 6 to 11 cycles. TCRdb reanalysed the 5' RACE reads using MiXCR and keeps one entry per CDR3 protein. The data show 650,000 to 700,000 distinct CDR3 sequences, with over 40% seen just once and about 13% held by the top ten. Samples each yielded at least 6 micrograms of total RNA. This sample was taken from a study of blood T cells in healthy people across ages.

Sequenced input: blood. The chain joins TRBV6-6 to TRBJ2-3, with 11 bases lining up with TRBD2. The receptor was derived from an elderly woman in good health. In DNA form, the CDR3 reads TGTGCCAGCAGGTTAGCGGGGGGGCACACAGATACGCAGTATTTT. It codes for CASRLAGGHTDTQYF.